The 27 T cell receptor beta chains below come from one sample, sequenced in a study of early T cells in non-severe SARS-CoV-2 infection. TCRdb re-called the 5' RACE reads with MiXCR, one entry per CDR3 protein. This table holds 97,000 or so distinct CDR3 sequences, around 10% found once. The sequencing here drew on whole blood, taken at baseline. All receptors come from an adult who was a healthcare worker with PCR-confirmed SARS-CoV-2 infection or an uninfected control (not recorded which).

This clonotype was detected ten times or more. This rearrangement joins TRBV12-5 to TRBJ1-1; D is uncertain. CDR1 is LGHNT, CDR2 FRNRAP, per germline. V lost 6 bases to trimming and J lost 1 base, with 6 bases between them. The CDR3 covers 12 residues. CDR3 sequence (DNA): TGTGCTAGTGGAGTCGGGAACACTGAAGCTTTCTTT. Translation: CASGVGNTEAFF.

This clonotype has a count of ten or more. V gene TRBV11-2 combines with J gene TRBJ1-1, with D unresolved. The ends were cut back, 6 bases at V and 1 base at J, with 9 bases in the middle. In germline, CDR1 is SGHAT, CDR2 FQNNGV. This CDR3 is 13 amino acids long. CDR3 residues: CASRRQPNTEAFF. In DNA, the CDR3 is TGTGCCAGCAGGCGGCAGCCGAACACTGAAGCTTTCTTT.

The chain is built from TRBV10-2 and TRBJ1-2; perhaps TRBD1 as D (6 bases). V dropped 8 bases and J dropped 6 bases, with 16 bases sitting between them. This CDR3 region has 13 residues. Germline CDR1 is WSHSY and CDR2 is SAAADI. In DNA form, the CDR3 reads TGCGCCAGCTGGACAGCTTTACTCGATGGCTACACCTTC. As protein: CASWTALLDGYTF.

This clonotype was recorded a few times. This chain uses TRBV3-1 with TRBJ1-2, with D maybe TRBD1 (5 bases). CDR1 LGHDT and CDR2 YNNKEL come from the germline V gene (reference sequence). V was shortened by 4 bases and J by 6 bases, with 12 bases between the two germline ends. The CDR3 has 13 residues. The CDR3 loop reads CASSRGANDGYTF. CDR3 sequence (DNA): TGTGCCAGCAGCCGAGGGGCCAACGATGGCTACACCTTC.

V usage is TRBV11-2 and J usage is TRBJ2-7, with D possibly TRBD2 on 6 matching bases. Trimming stripped 1 base from V and 5 bases from J, with 12 bases between. Germline V gene lookup returns CDR1 SGHAT and CDR2 FQNNGV. The CDR3 length is 14 residues. CDR3 amino acids: CASSLGTIADEQYF. The DNA of the CDR3 is TGTGCCAGCAGCTTAGGGACTATTGCCGACGAGCAGTACTTC.

This clonotype was detected ten times or more. V gene TRBV24-1 combines with J gene TRBJ2-1, with 10 positions matching TRBD1. V was pared by 3 bases and J by 8 bases, with 9 bases of the junction left unmatched. Germline CDR1 is KGHDR and CDR2 is SFDVKD. There are 16 residues in the CDR3. Here the CDR3 reads CATSDAPGQGPHEQFF. Written as DNA, the CDR3 is TGTGCCACCAGTGATGCTCCGGGACAGGGGCCCCATGAGCAGTTCTTC.

This clonotype was observed a few times. This sequence joins TRBV27 and TRBJ2-7; D is uncertain. The length of the CDR3 is 13 residues. Trimming took 2 bases from V and 0 from J, leaving 5 bases between them. The germline gives CDR1 MNHEY, CDR2 SMNVEV (reference sequence). CDR3: CASSLRASYEQYF. The DNA for the CDR3 is TGTGCCAGCAGTTTAAGGGCCTCCTACGAGCAGTACTTC.

This clonotype was detected only a few times. V is TRBV7-9 and J is TRBJ2-7; the D gene could be TRBD1 or TRBD2 (5 bases each). V dropped 4 bases and J dropped 1 base, with 8 bases sitting between them. The CDR3 is 13 amino acids. CDR1 is SEHNR, CDR2 FQNEAQ, per germline (reference sequence). The CDR3 reads CASSWDGSYEQYF. The CDR3 DNA reads TGTGCCAGCAGCTGGGACGGATCCTACGAGCAGTACTTC. The entire variable domain, with the rest obtained from reference TRBV7-9 and TRBJ2-7, is as follows: DTGVSQNPRHKITKRGQNVTFRCDPISEHNRLYWYRQTLGQGPEFLTYFQNEAQLEKSRLLSDRFSAERPKGSFSTLEIQRTEQGDSAMYLCASSWDGSYEQYFGPGTRLTVT.

The rearrangement joins TRBV20-1 to TRBJ2-7, with 11 bases fitting TRBD2. J lost 4 bases, V lost 5 bases, and 7 bases had no gene match. In germline, CDR1 is DFQATT, CDR2 SNEGSKA (reference sequence). The CDR3 length is 14 residues. The CDR3 is CSAPIAGGPYEQYF. As DNA, the CDR3 is TGCAGTGCTCCAATAGCGGGGGGGCCATACGAGCAGTACTTC.

This clonotype was counted at least ten times. The genes are TRBV29-1 and TRBJ1-1; 7 bases map to TRBD1. Unmatched junction bases numbered 9, after V lost 6 bases and J lost 5 bases. CDR3 size: 13 residues. The germline V gene encodes CDR1 SQVTM and CDR2 ANQGSEA. The CDR3 sequence is CSVATGERTEAFF. As DNA, the CDR3 is TGCAGCGTGGCCACAGGGGAGAGGACTGAAGCTTTCTTT.

This clonotype was seen ten or more times. The V and J genes are TRBV5-6 and TRBJ1-1, with D uncertain. V gave up 4 bases and J gave up 1 base, with 11 bases separating them. This CDR3 has 14 amino acids. The V gene's germline CDR1 is SGHDT and CDR2 YYEEEE. CDR3 sequence reads: CASSPPDWNTEAFF. For the CDR3, the DNA is TGTGCCAGCAGCCCGCCTGACTGGAACACTGAAGCTTTCTTT.

V gene TRBV10-3 combines with J gene TRBJ1-1; D gene uncertain. The V gene's germline CDR1 is ENHRY and CDR2 SYGVKD. This CDR3 is 12 amino acids long. Trimming shortened V by 10 bases and J by 2 bases, and 11 bases separated the two germline ends. CDR3: CASRELNTEAFF. The CDR3 coding sequence is TGTGCCAGTAGGGAGTTAAACACTGAAGCTTTCTTT.

In this sample, this clonotype turned up a few times. The chain combines TRBV20-1 with TRBJ1-5, with D maybe TRBD1 (5 bases). Trimming cost V 3 bases and J 1 base, with 13 bases left between them. This CDR3 is built from 15 residues. The V gene's germline CDR1 is DFQATT and CDR2 SNEGSKA (reference sequence). CDR3 sequence (DNA): TGCAGTGCTAGTCCCGGGACGGTGAGCAATCAGCCCCAGCATTTT. Its translation is CSASPGTVSNQPQHF.

This clonotype has at least ten counts. The chain combines TRBV12-3 or TRBV12-4 with TRBJ2-3, with D perhaps matching TRBD2 (5 bases). CDR3 length: 15 amino acids. Trimming stripped 3 bases from V and 4 bases from J, with 14 bases between. The DNA for the CDR3 is TGTGCCAGCAGTTTGAAGGACGGAGGCCCAGATACGCAGTATTTT. Translating it yields CASSLKDGGPDTQYF.

This clonotype was counted only a few times. The chain couples TRBV20-1 to TRBJ2-1; unclear D gene. Germline loops: CDR1 DFQATT, CDR2 SNEGSKA (reference sequence). The CDR3 runs 13 residues. Here the CDR3 DNA reads TGCAGCTCGTATTACTACGCCCAGACTGAGCAGTTCTTC. It translates to CSSYYYAQTEQFF.

The chain joins TRBV7-6 to TRBJ2-2, with D perhaps matching TRBD2 (5 bases). With 0 bases removed from V and 4 bases from J, the gap between germline ends came to 9 bases. CDR1 is SGHVS and CDR2 is FNYEAQ in the germline V gene. The CDR3 sequence is 15 residues long. The CDR3 reads CASSLAVGSTGELFF. The CDR3 DNA is TGTGCCAGCAGCTTAGCGGTAGGGAGCACCGGGGAGCTGTTTTTT.

This clonotype was observed a handful of times. This chain links TRBV10-3 with TRBJ2-1; D ambiguous. Deletions cut 2 bases from V and 9 bases from J, with 11 bases between. Germline V gene lookup returns CDR1 ENHRY and CDR2 SYGVKD. This CDR3 comprises 13 residues. CDR3 sequence: CAISERDLGEQFF. As DNA, the CDR3 is TGTGCCATCAGTGAGCGCGATCTTGGTGAGCAGTTCTTC.

This chain links TRBV5-1 with TRBJ2-2, with D perhaps TRBD1 (6 bases). Trimming took 7 bases from V and 5 from J, leaving 18 bases between them. The CDR3 totals 15 residues. CDR1 and CDR2 (germline): SGHRS, YFSETQ. The CDR3 protein is CASAPFNRETGELFF. The CDR3 DNA sequence: TGCGCCAGCGCCCCATTTAACAGGGAAACCGGGGAGCTGTTTTTT.

CDR3 sequence reads: CAWTLLGLGGTQYF. The CDR3 nucleotides read TGTGCCTGGACCCTACTAGGACTCGGGGGTACGCAGTATTTT. The chain links TRBV30 to TRBJ2-3; D possibly corresponds to TRBD2 (6 bases). The CDR3 has 14 residues. V lost 4 bases and J lost 8, with 19 bases in between. Per the germline V gene, CDR1 is GTSNPN and CDR2 is SVGIG (reference sequence). Supplemented by reference TRBV30 and TRBJ2-3, the full variable domain reads SQTIHQWPATLVQPVGSPLSLECTVEGTSNPNLYWYRQAAGRGLQLLFYSVGIGQISSEVPQNLSASRPQDRQFILSSKKLLLSDSGFYLCAWTLLGLGGTQYFGPGTRLTVL.

The chain uses TRBV4-2 and TRBJ2-1; 11 bases match TRBD2. The CDR3 loop spans 18 amino acids. The ends lost 0 bases at V and 5 bases at J; junction bases unmatched: 9. Germline lookup yields CDR1 LGHNA and CDR2 YNFKEQ. Here the CDR3 reads CASSQDPSTSGSNNEQFF. The CDR3 DNA follows: TGTGCCAGCAGCCAAGACCCTTCAACTAGCGGGAGTAACAATGAGCAGTTCTTC.

This clonotype has a count of ten or more. The chain has TRBV9 and TRBJ2-5, with 8 nucleotides matching TRBD2. CDR3 length: 15 residues. V was clipped by 7 bases and J by 5 bases; unmatched bases: 13. The germline V gene has CDR1 SGDLS and CDR2 YYNGEE. The CDR3 loop is CASGGIREGRETQYF. CDR3 nucleotide sequence: TGTGCCAGCGGGGGGATCCGGGAGGGCCGCGAGACCCAGTACTTC.

The genes are TRBV29-1 and TRBJ1-1; D is possibly TRBD1 (5 bases). The CDR3 contains 11 residues. Trimming stripped 8 bases from V and 4 bases from J, with 11 bases between. Per the germline V gene, CDR1 is SQVTM and CDR2 is ANQGSEA. Here the CDR3 reads CSSGLGTEAFF. As DNA, the CDR3 is TGCAGCTCAGGGTTAGGCACTGAAGCTTTCTTT.

This clonotype was counted ten times or more. J is TRBJ2-1 and V is TRBV4-2; 8 bases align to TRBD2. Trimming removed 1 base from V and 3 bases from J; junction bases left unmatched: 8. CDR1 is LGHNA and CDR2 is YNFKEQ in the germline V gene. The CDR3 runs to 17 residues. CDR3: CASSQAASGRFYNEQFF. CDR3 DNA sequence: TGTGCCAGCAGCCAAGCGGCTAGCGGGCGATTCTACAATGAGCAGTTCTTC.

This clonotype was recorded many times. The V call is TRBV2, the J call TRBJ1-4; D might be TRBD1 (5 bases). The CDR3 covers 15 residues. The V and J ends lost 4 bases and 7 bases respectively, with 16 bases between them. Germline CDR1 reads SNHLY; CDR2 reads FYNNEI. The CDR3 nucleotides are TGTGCCAGCAGTGTCGCAAGGGGAGGTAGTGAAAAACTGTTTTTT. Translation gives CASSVARGGSEKLFF.

There are a few counts of this clonotype. The V call is TRBV7-8, the J call TRBJ1-4; 9 bases are a match to TRBD1. The junction had 8 bases not matched to a gene; V was cut back by 2 bases and J by 7 bases. Germline V gives CDR1 SGHVS, CDR2 FQNEAQ. This CDR3 is 16 amino acids long. The CDR3 region has the DNA TGTGCCAGCAGCTTATCTACAGGGGGCGCTTTTGAAAAACTGTTTTTT. This gives the protein CASSLSTGGAFEKLFF.

This clonotype was detected many times. The genes are TRBV6-1 and TRBJ1-5; possible D gene TRBD1, 6 bases. The CDR3 is 15 amino acids. The germline V and J ends were trimmed by 2 bases and 7 bases, with 15 bases remaining between them. The germline CDR1 and CDR2 sequences are MNHNS and SASEGT. The CDR3 DNA reads as TGTGCCAGCAGTGAACCGTTCGGGGGCTGGCAGCCCCAGCATTTT. This gives the protein CASSEPFGGWQPQHF.

This clonotype was counted only a few times. The J gene is TRBJ2-3, the V gene TRBV7-9; D might be TRBD2 (6 bases). Germline V gene sequence: CDR1 SEHNR, CDR2 FQNEAQ (reference sequence). The V gene lost 5 bases and the J gene lost 3 bases, with 9 bases spanning the gap. The CDR3 totals 13 residues. The CDR3 loop reads CASSGTGTDTQYF. Here the CDR3 DNA reads TGTGCCAGCAGCGGGACTGGTACAGATACGCAGTATTTT.